The 9 T cell receptor beta chains presented below share a single source sample, sequenced in a study of cytomegalovirus exposure and HLA in healthy donors. PCR involved 60 Vbeta and 13 Jbeta primers. The protocol was immunoSEQ multiplex PCR, while the TCRdb copy is restricted to in-frame clones and leaves out a portion. Here the sample spans roughly 130,000 clones, 79% being singletons. Sequencing was done on a sample of PBMCs. These receptors all stem from a man younger than 30 in good health and CMV-seronegative.

The chain couples TRBV7-2 to TRBJ1-5; 8 bases align to TRBD1. The trim removed 5 bases at V and 3 bases at J, leaving 12 bases unmatched. The germline V gene has CDR1 SGHTA and CDR2 FQGNSA. The CDR3 runs to 17 residues. The CDR3: CASSVGSGQAYNQPQHF. The CDR3 bases are TGTGCCAGCAGCGTAGGTTCGGGACAGGCTTACAATCAGCCCCAGCATTTT.

The rearrangement links TRBV11-2 to TRBJ2-2, with 11 bases identical to TRBD2. V dropped 5 bases and J dropped 7; count of bases not matched to a gene: 12. CDR3 length: 17 amino acids. Germline-derived CDR1 and CDR2 are SGHAT and FQNNGV. DNA for the CDR3: TGTGCCAGCAGCCCCGAGAGACTAGCGGGATCCCACGGGGAGCTGTTTTTT. Protein product: CASSPERLAGSHGELFF.

The gene calls are TRBV18 and TRBJ2-5, with 12 bases identical to TRBD2. Looked up from germline, CDR1 is KGHSH and CDR2 is LQKENI. V dropped 3 bases and J dropped 2; count of bases not matched to a gene: 4. The CDR3 consists of 16 residues. In DNA form, the CDR3 reads TGTGCCAGCTCACCGGGCCTAGCGGGAGGGCAAGAGACCCAGTACTTC. The encoded protein is CASSPGLAGGQETQYF.

This clone was detected only once. The J gene is TRBJ2-3, the V gene TRBV6-1; D is ambiguous. Germline V gene sequence: CDR1 MNHNS, CDR2 SASEGT. This CDR3 has 17 residues. The V end lost 2 bases, the J end lost 0 bases, and 15 bases lay between the germline ends. The CDR3 protein is CASSESGYGTSTDTQYF. CDR3 DNA: TGTGCCAGCAGTGAATCCGGGTACGGCACTAGCACAGATACGCAGTATTTT.

The chain carries TRBV4-2 and TRBJ1-1; D gene ambiguous. The germline V and J ends were trimmed by 1 base and 5 bases, with 11 bases remaining between them. CDR3 length equals 14 residues. The germline gives CDR1 LGHNA, CDR2 YNFKEQ. This chain's CDR3 is CASSQGRGVTEAFF. The CDR3 bases are TGTGCCAGCAGCCAAGGTAGAGGAGTGACTGAAGCTTTCTTT.

This chain links TRBV12-5 with TRBJ1-2, with D possibly TRBD1 on 5 matching bases. Germline values: CDR1 LGHNT, CDR2 FRNRAP. V was shortened by 2 bases and J by 5 bases, with 21 bases between the two germline ends. The CDR3 spans 17 residues. The CDR3 sequence is CASGLLNGPGQTYGYTF. The CDR3 nucleotides read TGTGCTAGTGGTTTGTTAAATGGCCCCGGACAAACGTATGGCTACACCTTC.

This clone was counted only a few times. The CDR3 is CASSWTGEQFF. The CDR3 DNA is TGTGCCAGCAGCTGGACAGGGGAGCAGTTCTTC. This chain connects TRBV13 to TRBJ2-1; 8 nucleotides align to TRBD1. This CDR3 is 11 amino acids long. Germline lookup yields CDR1 PRHDT and CDR2 FYEKMQ (reference sequence). Losses at the gene ends were 4 bases for V and 10 bases for J; bases not matched to a gene: 0.

This rearrangement joins TRBV6-1 to TRBJ1-5; the match to TRBD1 covers 9 bases. J gave up 3 bases and V 3 bases, and 12 bases lay outside the gene matches. The V gene's germline CDR1 is MNHNS and CDR2 SASEGT. CDR3 length equals 18 residues. The CDR3 DNA is TGTGCCAGCAGTGACCGGGGACAGGGTATTCACTTCAATCAGCCCCAGCATTTT. Translating gives CASSDRGQGIHFNQPQHF.

The chain recombines TRBV7-2 with TRBJ2-7, with a tentative D call TRBD2 (6 bases). Germline V CDR1 and CDR2: SGHTA, FQGNSA. The CDR3 loop spans 14 amino acids. Trimming left V 2 bases short and J 4 bases short, with 12 bases between. The CDR3 bases are TGTGCCAGCAGCTTACCCGGGAGAGCTTACGAGCAGTACGTC. It is translated as CASSLPGRAYEQYV.